Sequencing of this TCR beta chain was carried out in a study of shared clonotypes between healthy human individuals. Study-wide points: Blood was the only sampled material, and tissue repertoires likely differ.

Naive CD8 isolation took CD45RO-negative cells positively selected for CCR7 and excluded terminally differentiated effector memory CD45RA+ cells. Generated by immunoSEQ multiplex PCR, the TCRdb table keeps only in-frame clones and is missing some. The sample has hundreds of thousands of clones; roughly 95% are singletons. Germline values: CDR1 MNHEY, CDR2 SMNVEV (reference sequence). J was trimmed by 5 bases and V by 4 bases; bases with no gene match: 5. The CDR3 runs 14 residues. Points on this clone: Its antigen is undetermined.

The receptor comes from a woman aged 25 to 39 in good health. The sample comprised naive CD8+ T cells sorted from blood. The chain joins TRBV27 to TRBJ2-7; 10 positions agree with TRBD1. The CDR3 coding sequence is TGTGCCAGCAGTTCCCGGGACAGGGGTAACGAGCAGTACTTC. It is translated as CASSSRDRGNEQYF.